Listed below are T cell receptor beta chains from one sample, sequenced in a study of identical twins. TCRdb re-called the 5' RACE reads through MiXCR, storing one row per CDR3 protein. The sample has roughly 470,000 distinct CDR3 sequences, 14% seen once; the top ten hold approximately 1%. These data were also reused for a study on yellow fever vaccine responses in identical twins.

What was sequenced was CD4+ T cells sorted from blood. These receptor sequences come from a young woman in good health. The conserved cysteine and the conserved F or W are not part of the CDR3 here.

TRBJ2-1,TRBV5-1,ASSMALAGGPYNEQF
TRBJ2-2,TRBV12-3/TRBV12-4,ALQVAGSASNTGELF
TRBJ2-2,TRBV7-3,ASSLGMGNTGELF
TRBJ2-7,TRBV7-2,ASSSQTSYEQY
TRBJ2-7,TRBV12-3/TRBV12-4,ASSLGQYYEQY
TRBJ2-3,TRBV20-1,SAKGGLAVTDTQY
TRBJ2-5,TRBV4-1,ASSQEGILQETQY
TRBJ2-6,TRBV7-3,ASSLKGQGSTGANVLT
TRBJ2-1,TRBV24-1,ATSDSQDRGRAEQF
TRBJ1-2,TRBV20-1,SGIQGKEGYT
TRBJ2-1,TRBV6-1,ASSKRGGEGANEQF
TRBJ1-2,TRBV7-8,ASSLGRDRPGYGYT
TRBJ2-7,TRBV7-9,ASSPLVVSTIYEQY
TRBJ2-5,TRBV6-1,ASSGGLAGSLETQY
TRBJ2-3,TRBV12-3/TRBV12-4,ASSSGTRISDTQY
TRBJ2-3,TRBV29-1,SVRDGTAAADTQY
TRBJ2-7,TRBV11-2,ASSRRTGGYEQY
TRBJ2-1,TRBV4-3,ASSQAARAHNEQF
TRBJ1-2,TRBV18,ASSRTANYGYT
TRBJ2-7,TRBV15,ATSRENRAGEQY
TRBJ2-5,TRBV29-1,SVVLRLVRETQY
TRBJ2-7,TRBV12-3/TRBV12-4,ASMDRNSYEQY
TRBJ2-2,TRBV7-2,ASSLAGRELGELF
TRBJ1-2,TRBV28,ASGAYQGNYGYT
TRBJ1-5,TRBV12-3/TRBV12-4,ASRRTGDSNQPQH
TRBJ1-5,TRBV27,ASSSWTGDQH
TRBJ2-3,TRBV12-3/TRBV12-4,ASGPSKDTQY
TRBJ2-3,TRBV12-3/TRBV12-4,ASSLGLAGGRDTQY
TRBJ2-1,TRBV24-1,ATSDSSGSMSYEQF
TRBJ2-3,TRBV27,ASSLDPRRIGADTQY
TRBJ1-4,TRBV30,AWSVNGLEKLF
TRBJ2-7,TRBV29-1,SVGQLGYEQY
TRBJ2-1,TRBV3-1,ASSQGTPEQF
TRBJ2-1,TRBV4-1,ASSQDSGSANEQF
TRBJ2-2,TRBV7-2,ASSTVMTGELF
TRBJ2-1,TRBV10-3,AIRAGTSGEQF